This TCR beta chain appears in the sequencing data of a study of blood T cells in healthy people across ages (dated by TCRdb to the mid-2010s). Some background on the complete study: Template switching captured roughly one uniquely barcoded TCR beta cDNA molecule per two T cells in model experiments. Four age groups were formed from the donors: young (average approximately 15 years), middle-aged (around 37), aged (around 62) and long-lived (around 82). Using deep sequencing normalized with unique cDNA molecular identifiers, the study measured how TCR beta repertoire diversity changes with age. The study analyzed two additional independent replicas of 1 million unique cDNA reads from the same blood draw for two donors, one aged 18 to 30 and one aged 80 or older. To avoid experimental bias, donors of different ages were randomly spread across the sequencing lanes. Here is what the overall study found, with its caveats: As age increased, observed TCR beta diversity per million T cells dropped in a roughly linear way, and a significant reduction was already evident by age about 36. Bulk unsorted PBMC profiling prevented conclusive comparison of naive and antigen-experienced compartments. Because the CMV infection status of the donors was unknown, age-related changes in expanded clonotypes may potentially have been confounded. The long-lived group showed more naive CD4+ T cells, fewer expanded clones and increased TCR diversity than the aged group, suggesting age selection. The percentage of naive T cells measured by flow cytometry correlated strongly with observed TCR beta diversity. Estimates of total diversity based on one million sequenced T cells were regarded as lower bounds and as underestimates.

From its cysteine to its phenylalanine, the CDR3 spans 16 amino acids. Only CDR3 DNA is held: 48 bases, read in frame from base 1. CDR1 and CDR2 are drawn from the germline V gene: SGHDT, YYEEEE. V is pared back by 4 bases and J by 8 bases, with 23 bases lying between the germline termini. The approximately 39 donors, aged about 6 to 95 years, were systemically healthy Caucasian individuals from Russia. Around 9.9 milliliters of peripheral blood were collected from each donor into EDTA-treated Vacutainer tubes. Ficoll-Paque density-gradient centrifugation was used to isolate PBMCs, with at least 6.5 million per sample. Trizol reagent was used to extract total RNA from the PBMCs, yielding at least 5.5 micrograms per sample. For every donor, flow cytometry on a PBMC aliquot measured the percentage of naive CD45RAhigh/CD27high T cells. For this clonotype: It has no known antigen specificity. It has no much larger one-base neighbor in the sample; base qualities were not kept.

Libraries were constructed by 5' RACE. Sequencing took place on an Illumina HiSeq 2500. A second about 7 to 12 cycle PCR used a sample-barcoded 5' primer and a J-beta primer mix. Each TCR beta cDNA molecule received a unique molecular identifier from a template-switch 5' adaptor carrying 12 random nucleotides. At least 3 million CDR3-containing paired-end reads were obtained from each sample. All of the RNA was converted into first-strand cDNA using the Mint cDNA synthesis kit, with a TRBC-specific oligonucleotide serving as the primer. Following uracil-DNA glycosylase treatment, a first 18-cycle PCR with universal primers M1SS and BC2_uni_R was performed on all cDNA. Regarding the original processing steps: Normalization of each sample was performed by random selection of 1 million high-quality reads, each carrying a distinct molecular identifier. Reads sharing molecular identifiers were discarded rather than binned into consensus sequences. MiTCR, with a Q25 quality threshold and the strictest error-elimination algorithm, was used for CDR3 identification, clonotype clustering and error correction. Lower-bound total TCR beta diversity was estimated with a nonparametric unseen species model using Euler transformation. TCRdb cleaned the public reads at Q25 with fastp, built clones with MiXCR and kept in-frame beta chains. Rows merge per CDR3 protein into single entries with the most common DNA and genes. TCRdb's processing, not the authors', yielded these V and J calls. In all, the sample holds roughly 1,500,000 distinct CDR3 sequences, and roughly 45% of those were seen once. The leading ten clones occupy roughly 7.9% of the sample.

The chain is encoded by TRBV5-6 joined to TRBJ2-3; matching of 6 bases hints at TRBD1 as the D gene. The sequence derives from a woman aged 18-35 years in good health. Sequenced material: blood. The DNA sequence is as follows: TGTGCCAGCAGCGCCCAGGGCAGGGGCGCCCCGAGTACGCAGTATTTT. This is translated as CASSAQGRGAPSTQYF.